The source of this T cell receptor beta chain is a study of blood T cell repertoires in COVID-19. The protocol was immunoSEQ multiplex PCR, while the TCRdb copy is restricted to in-frame clones and leaves out a portion. The sample consists of some 130,000 clones, about 89% of them appearing once. Germline CDR1 MGHDK, CDR2 SYGVNS. The CDR3 runs to 12 residues. V was clipped by 5 bases and J by 4 bases, with 8 bases between them. Enrollment of patients from Seattle took place during active infection, with longitudinal follow-up. The receptor was derived from a man between 60 and 70 years old with COVID-19, enrolled during active disease. Source material: peripheral blood. The V call is TRBV25-1, the J call TRBJ1-2; D is unclear. The CDR3 here is CASSSNSYGYTF. Written as DNA, the CDR3 is TGTGCCAGCAGTTCCAATTCCTATGGCTACACCTTC.